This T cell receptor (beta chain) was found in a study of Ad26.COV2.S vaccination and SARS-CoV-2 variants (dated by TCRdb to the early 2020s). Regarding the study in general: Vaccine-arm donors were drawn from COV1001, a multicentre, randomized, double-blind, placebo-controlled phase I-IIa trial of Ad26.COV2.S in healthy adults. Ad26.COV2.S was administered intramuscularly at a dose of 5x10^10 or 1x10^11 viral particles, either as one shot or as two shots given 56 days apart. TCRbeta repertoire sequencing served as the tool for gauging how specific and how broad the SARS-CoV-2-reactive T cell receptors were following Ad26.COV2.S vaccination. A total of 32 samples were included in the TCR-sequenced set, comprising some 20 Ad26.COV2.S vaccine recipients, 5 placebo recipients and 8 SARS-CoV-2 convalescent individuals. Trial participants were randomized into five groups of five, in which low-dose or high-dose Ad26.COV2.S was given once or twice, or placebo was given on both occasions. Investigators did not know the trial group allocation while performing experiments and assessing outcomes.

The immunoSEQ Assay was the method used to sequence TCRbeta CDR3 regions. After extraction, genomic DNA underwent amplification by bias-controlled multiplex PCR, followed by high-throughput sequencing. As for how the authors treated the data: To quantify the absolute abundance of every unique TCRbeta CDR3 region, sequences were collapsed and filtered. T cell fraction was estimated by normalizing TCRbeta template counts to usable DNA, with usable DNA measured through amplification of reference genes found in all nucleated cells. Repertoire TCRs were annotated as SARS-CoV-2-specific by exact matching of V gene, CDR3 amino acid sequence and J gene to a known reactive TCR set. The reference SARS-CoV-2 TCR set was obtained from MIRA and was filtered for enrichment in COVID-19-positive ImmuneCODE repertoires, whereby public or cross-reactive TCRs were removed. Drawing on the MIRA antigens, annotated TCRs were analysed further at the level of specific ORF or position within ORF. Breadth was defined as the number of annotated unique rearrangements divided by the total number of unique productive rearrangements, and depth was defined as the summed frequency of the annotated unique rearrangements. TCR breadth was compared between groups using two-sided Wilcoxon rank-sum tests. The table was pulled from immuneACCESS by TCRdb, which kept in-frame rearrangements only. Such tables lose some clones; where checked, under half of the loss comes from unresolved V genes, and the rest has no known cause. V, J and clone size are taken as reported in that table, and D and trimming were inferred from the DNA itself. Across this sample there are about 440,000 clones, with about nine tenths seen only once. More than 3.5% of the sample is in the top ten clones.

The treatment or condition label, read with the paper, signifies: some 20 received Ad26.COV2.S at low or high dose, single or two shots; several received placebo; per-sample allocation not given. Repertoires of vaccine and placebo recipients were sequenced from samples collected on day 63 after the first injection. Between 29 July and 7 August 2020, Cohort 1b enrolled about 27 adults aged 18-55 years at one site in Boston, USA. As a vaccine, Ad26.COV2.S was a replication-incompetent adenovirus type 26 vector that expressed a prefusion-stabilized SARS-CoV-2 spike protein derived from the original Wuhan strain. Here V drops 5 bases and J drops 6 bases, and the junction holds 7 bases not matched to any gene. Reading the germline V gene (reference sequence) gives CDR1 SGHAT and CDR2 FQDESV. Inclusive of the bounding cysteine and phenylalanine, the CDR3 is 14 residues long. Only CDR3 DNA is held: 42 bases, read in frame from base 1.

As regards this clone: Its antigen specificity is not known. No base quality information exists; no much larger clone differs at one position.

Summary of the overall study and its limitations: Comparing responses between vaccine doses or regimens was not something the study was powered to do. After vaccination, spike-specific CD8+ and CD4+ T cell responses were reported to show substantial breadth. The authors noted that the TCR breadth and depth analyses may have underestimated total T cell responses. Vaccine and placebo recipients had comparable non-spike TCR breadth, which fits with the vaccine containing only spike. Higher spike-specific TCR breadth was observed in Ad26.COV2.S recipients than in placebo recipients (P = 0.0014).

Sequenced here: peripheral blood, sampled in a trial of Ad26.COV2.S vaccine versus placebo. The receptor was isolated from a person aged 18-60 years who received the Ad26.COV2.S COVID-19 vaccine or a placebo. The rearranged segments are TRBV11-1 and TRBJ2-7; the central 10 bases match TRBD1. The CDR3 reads CASSGRQGAAEQYF. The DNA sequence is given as TGTGCCAGCAGCGGCAGACAGGGGGCGGCCGAGCAGTACTTC.